This TCR beta chain was found in a study of blood T cell repertoires in COVID-19. Across the study: The origin of the acute and convalescent COVID-19 samples was the United States, Italy and Spain.

In the source study's methods: Estimation of nucleated cell counts was performed using reference gene primer amplification. Profiled with immunoSEQ multiplex PCR; TCRdb holds only in-frame clones, not every one. The DNA gave D and trimming, while V, J and clone size come from that table. This table has just under 300,000 clones, around 86% appearing once. Deletions cut 5 bases from V and 6 bases from J, with 23 bases between. CDR3 length: 17 amino acids. In germline, CDR1 is LNHDA, CDR2 SQIVND (reference sequence). Sequencing input: peripheral blood. V is TRBV19 and J is TRBJ2-1; the D gene is possibly TRBD2 (6 bases). This receptor was taken from a man aged 70-80 years with acute or convalescent COVID-19. CDR3 sequence: CASSLPPRVAGTNEQFF. CDR3 coding DNA: TGTGCCAGTAGTCTGCCCCCTCGTGTCGCGGGAACCAATGAGCAGTTCTTC.